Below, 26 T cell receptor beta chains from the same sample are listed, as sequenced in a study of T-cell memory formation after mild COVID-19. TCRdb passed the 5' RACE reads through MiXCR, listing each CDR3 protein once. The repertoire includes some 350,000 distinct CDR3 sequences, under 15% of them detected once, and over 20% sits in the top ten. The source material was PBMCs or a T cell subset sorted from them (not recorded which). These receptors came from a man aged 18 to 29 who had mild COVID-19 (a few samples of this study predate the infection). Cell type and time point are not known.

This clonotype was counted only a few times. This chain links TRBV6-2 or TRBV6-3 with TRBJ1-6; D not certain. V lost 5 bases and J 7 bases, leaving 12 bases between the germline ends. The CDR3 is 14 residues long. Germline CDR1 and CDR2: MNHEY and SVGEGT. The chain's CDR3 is CASSPGPANSPLHF. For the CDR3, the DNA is TGTGCCAGCAGTCCGGGCCCCGCAAATTCACCCCTCCACTTT.

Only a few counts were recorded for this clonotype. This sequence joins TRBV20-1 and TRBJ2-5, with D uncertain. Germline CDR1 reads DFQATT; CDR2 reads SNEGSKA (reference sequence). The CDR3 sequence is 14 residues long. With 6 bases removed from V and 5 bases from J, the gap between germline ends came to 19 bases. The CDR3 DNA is TGCAGTGCCCCAAGCGTTCCGACTGAGGAGACCCAGTACTTC. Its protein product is CSAPSVPTEETQYF.

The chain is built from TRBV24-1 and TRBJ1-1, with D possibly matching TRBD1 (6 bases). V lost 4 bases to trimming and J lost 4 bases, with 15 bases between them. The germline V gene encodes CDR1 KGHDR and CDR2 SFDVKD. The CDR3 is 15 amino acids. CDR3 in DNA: TGTGCCACCAGTGACCCTGGGGGGGCAGGCACTGAAGCTTTCTTT. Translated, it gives CATSDPGGAGTEAFF.

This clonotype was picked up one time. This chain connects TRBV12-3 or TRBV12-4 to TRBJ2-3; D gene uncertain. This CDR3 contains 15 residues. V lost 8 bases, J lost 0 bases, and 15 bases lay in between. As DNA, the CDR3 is TGTGCCAGCGGGCCCGGGCTTTCTAGCACAGATACGCAGTATTTT. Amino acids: CASGPGLSSTDTQYF.

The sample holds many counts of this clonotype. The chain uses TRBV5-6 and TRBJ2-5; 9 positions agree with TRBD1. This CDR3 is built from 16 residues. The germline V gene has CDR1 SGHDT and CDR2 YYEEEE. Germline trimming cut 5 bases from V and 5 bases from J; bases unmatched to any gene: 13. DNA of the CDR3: TGTGCCAGCAGGCGGCGACTACAGGGGGCGGGTGAGACCCAGTACTTC. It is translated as CASRRRLQGAGETQYF.

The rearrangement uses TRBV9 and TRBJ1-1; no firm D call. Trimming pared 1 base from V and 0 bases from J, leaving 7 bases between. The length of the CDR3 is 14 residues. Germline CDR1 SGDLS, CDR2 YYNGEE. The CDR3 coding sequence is TGTGCCAGCAGCGTACGGCCCTTGAACACTGAAGCTTTCTTT. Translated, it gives CASSVRPLNTEAFF.

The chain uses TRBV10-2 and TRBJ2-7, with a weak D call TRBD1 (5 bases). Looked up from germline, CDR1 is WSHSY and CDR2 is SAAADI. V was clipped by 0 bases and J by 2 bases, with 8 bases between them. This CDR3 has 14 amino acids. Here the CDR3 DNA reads TGCGCCAGCAGTGAGTCGGGGCCGGCCTACGAGCAGTACTTC. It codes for CASSESGPAYEQYF.

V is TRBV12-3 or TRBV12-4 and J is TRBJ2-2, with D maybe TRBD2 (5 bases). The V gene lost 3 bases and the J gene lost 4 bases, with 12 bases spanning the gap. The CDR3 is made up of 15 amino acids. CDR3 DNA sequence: TGTGCCAGCAGTTTTTCCGGGGTTGGCACCGGGGAGCTGTTTTTT. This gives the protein CASSFSGVGTGELFF.

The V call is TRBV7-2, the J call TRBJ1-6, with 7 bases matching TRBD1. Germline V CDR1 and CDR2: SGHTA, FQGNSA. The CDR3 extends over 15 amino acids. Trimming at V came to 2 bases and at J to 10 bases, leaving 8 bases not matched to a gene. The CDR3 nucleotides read TGTGCCAGCAGCTTATCCGGGACAGTGGGATCACCCCTCCACTTT. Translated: CASSLSGTVGSPLHF.

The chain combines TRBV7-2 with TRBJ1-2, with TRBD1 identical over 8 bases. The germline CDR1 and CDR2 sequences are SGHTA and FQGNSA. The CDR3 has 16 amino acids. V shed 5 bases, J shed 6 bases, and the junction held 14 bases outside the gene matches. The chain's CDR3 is CASSRNSGQGWDGYTF. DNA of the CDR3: TGTGCCAGCAGCCGAAATAGCGGACAGGGCTGGGATGGCTACACCTTC.

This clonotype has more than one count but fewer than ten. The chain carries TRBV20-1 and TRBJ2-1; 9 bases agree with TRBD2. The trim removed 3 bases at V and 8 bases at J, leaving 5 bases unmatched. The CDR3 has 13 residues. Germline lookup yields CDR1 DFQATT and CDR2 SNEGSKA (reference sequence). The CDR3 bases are TGCAGTGCTAGGACTAGCGGAAGGGATGAGCAGTTCTTC. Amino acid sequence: CSARTSGRDEQFF.

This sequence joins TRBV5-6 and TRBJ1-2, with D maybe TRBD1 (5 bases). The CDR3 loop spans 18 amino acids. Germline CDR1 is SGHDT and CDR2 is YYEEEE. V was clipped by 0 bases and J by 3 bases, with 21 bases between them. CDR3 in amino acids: CASSLGLRGSLSHYGYTF. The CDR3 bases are TGTGCCAGCAGCTTGGGACTCCGGGGGTCTCTATCCCACTATGGCTACACCTTC.

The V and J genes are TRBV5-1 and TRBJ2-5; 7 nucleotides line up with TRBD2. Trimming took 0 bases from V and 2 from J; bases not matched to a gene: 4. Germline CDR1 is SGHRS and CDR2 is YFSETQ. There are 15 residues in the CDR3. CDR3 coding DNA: TGCGCCAGCAGCTTGGTTCCTAGCGGTCAAGAGACCCAGTACTTC. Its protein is CASSLVPSGQETQYF.

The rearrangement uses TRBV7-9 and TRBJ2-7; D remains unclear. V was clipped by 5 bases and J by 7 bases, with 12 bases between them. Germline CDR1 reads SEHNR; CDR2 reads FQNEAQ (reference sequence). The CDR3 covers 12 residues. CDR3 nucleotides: TGTGCCAGCAGCGAAGAGGAAGGGGAGCAGTACTTC. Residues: CASSEEEGEQYF. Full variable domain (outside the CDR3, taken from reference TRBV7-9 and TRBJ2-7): DTGVSQNPRHKITKRGQNVTFRCDPISEHNRLYWYRQTLGQGPEFLTYFQNEAQLEKSRLLSDRFSAERPKGSFSTLEIQRTEQGDSAMYLCASSEEEGEQYFGPGTRLTVT.

This chain's CDR3 is CASSLMPSTEAFF. CDR3 nucleotide sequence: TGTGCCAGCAGTCTTATGCCGAGCACTGAAGCTTTCTTT. The V call is TRBV27, the J call TRBJ1-1; D is undetermined. Germline V CDR1 and CDR2: MNHEY, SMNVEV (reference sequence). V gave up 5 bases and J gave up 4 bases, with 11 bases separating them. There are 13 residues in the CDR3.

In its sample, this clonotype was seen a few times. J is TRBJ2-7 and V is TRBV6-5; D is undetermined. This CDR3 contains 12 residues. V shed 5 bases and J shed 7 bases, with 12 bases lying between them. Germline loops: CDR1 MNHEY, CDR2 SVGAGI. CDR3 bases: TGTGCCAGCAGTCTCCGGGTAGGGGAGCAGTACTTC. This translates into CASSLRVGEQYF.

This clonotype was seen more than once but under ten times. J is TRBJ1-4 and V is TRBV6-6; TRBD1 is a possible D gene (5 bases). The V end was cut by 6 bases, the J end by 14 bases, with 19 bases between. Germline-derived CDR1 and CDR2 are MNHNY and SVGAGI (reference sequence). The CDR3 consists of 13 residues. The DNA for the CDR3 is TGTGCCAGCAGCTGGGACCGCCTGTTGCTGCTGTTTTTT. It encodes CASSWDRLLLLFF.

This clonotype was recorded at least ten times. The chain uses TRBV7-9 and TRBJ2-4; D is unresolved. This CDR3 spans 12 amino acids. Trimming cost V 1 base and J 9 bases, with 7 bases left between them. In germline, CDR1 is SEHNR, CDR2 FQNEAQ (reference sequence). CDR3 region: CASSLDGLIQYF. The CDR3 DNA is TGTGCCAGCAGCTTAGACGGGCTCATTCAGTACTTC. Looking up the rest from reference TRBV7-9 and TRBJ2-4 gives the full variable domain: DTGVSQNPRHKITKRGQNVTFRCDPISEHNRLYWYRQTLGQGPEFLTYFQNEAQLEKSRLLSDRFSAERPKGSFSTLEIQRTEQGDSAMYLCASSLDGLIQYFGAGTRLSVL.

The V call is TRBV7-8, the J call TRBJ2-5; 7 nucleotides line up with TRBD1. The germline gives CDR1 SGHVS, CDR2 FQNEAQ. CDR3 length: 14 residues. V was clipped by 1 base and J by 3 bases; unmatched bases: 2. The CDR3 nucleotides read TGTGCCAGCAGCTTAGGACAGGGAGAAGAGACCCAGTACTTC. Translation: CASSLGQGEETQYF.

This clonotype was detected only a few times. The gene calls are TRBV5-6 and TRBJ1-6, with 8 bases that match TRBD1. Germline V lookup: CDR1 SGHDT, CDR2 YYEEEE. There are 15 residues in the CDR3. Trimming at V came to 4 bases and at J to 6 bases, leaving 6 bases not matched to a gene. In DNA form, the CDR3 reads TGTGCCAGCAGCGCTCTGACAGGGGTTAATTCACCCCTCCACTTT. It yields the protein CASSALTGVNSPLHF.

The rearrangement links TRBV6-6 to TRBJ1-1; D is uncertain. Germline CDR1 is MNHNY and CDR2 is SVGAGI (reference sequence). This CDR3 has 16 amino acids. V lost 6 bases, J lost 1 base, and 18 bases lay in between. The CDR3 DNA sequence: TGTGCCAGCAGGACCTTTAGAGACATTTCGAACACTGAAGCTTTCTTT. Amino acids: CASRTFRDISNTEAFF.

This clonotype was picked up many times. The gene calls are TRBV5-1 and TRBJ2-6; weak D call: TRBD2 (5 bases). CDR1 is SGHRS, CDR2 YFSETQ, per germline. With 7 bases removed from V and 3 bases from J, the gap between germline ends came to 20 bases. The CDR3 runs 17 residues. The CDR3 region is CASDLEAGPFGANVLTF. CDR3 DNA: TGCGCCAGCGATCTGGAGGCAGGTCCCTTTGGGGCCAACGTCCTGACTTTC.

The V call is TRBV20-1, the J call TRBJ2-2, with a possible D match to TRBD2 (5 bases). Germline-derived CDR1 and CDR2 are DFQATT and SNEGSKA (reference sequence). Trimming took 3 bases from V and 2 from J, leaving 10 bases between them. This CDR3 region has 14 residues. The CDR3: CSASKRVNTGELFF. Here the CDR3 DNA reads TGCAGTGCTAGTAAGAGGGTCAACACCGGGGAGCTGTTTTTT.

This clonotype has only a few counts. The CDR3 here is CASRRRAGGLVEQFF. The CDR3 DNA reads TGCGCCAGCAGACGAAGAGCGGGGGGGCTTGTTGAGCAGTTCTTC. The chain links TRBV4-1 to TRBJ2-1, with 10 bases identical to TRBD2. V shed 6 bases and J 9 bases; nucleotides not matched to a gene: 11. Germline CDR1 reads MGHRA; CDR2 reads YSYEKL. The CDR3 is 15 residues long.

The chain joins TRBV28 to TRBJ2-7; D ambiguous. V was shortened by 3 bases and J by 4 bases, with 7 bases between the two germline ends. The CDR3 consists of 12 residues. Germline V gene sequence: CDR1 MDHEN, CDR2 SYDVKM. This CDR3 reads CASSFLVYEQYF. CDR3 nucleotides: TGTGCCAGCAGTTTCTTGGTTTACGAGCAGTACTTC.

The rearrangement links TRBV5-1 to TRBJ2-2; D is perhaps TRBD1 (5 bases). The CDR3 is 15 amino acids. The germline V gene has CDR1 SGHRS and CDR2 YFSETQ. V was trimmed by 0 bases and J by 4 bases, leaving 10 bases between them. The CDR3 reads CASSLAPGLTGELFF. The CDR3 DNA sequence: TGCGCCAGCAGCTTGGCCCCAGGGCTCACCGGGGAGCTGTTTTTT.